This T cell receptor (beta chain) came from a study of shared clonotypes between healthy human individuals. Whole-study findings and limits: Generation probabilities of non-shared clonotypes were lower (relative to those shared by all four donors).

Execution of the assay was at deep level. Profiling relied on immunoSEQ multiplex PCR, and the TCRdb table lists in-frame clones only, not all of them. The sample yields some 2 million clones, just under 95% seen once. In germline, CDR1 is LNHNV, CDR2 YYDKDF (reference sequence). The CDR3 runs to 15 residues. V was clipped by 4 bases and J by 2 bases, with 12 bases between them. Of note for this clone: Antigen specificity is unknown.

Positively selected for CCR7, the CD45RO-negative cells used as naive CD8 cells excluded terminally differentiated effector memory CD45RA+ cells. Sequencing input: naive CD8+ T cells sorted from blood. The chain has TRBV15 and TRBJ2-1, with D uncertain. The sequence was collected from a man younger than 35 in good health. CDR3 nucleotides: TGTGCCACCAGCATAGAACCCGATACCTACAATGAGCAGTTCTTC. Its translation: CATSIEPDTYNEQFF.